Shown below are 11 T cell receptor beta chains from a single sample sequenced in a study of cytomegalovirus exposure and HLA in healthy donors. Amplification used 60 Vbeta primers and 13 Jbeta primers. The method was immunoSEQ multiplex PCR; TCRdb's version includes in-frame clones alone and lacks a portion of them. The table shows 170,000 or so clones, with 78% occurring only once. Sequencing input: PBMCs. Receptor source: a woman aged 45-60 years in good health and CMV-seropositive.

CDR3 sequence reads: CASSMQGVGSPLHF. In DNA form, the CDR3 reads TGTGCCAGTAGTATGCAGGGGGTCGGTTCACCCCTCCACTTT. The chain is built from TRBV19 and TRBJ1-6; TRBD1 matches at 7 bases. Germline values: CDR1 LNHDA, CDR2 SQIVND (reference sequence). The V segment lost 3 bases and the J segment 9 bases; nucleotides outside the gene matches: 5. The CDR3 sequence is 14 residues long. Full variable domain (missing parts from reference TRBV19 and TRBJ1-6): DGGITQSPKYLFRKEGQNVTLSCEQNLNHDAMYWYRQDPGQGLRLIYYSQIVNDFQKGDIAEGYSVSREKKESFPLTVTSAQKNPTAFYLCASSMQGVGSPLHFGNGTRLTVT.

This clone appeared a single time. The CDR3 loop reads CSVSSSSYNEQFF. As DNA, the CDR3 is TGCAGCGTTAGCTCCTCATCCTACAATGAGCAGTTCTTC. The rearrangement joins TRBV29-1 to TRBJ2-1, with D unresolved. The CDR3 loop spans 13 amino acids. Germline V gives CDR1 SQVTM, CDR2 ANQGSEA. Trimming removed 5 bases at V and 1 base at J, with 9 bases between.

This clone was counted between two and nine times. The chain carries TRBV6-5 and TRBJ1-2; the match to TRBD1 covers 8 bases. V dropped 5 bases and J dropped 2; count of bases not matched to a gene: 7. CDR3 size: 15 residues. Germline CDR1 reads MNHEY; CDR2 reads SVGAGI. The CDR3 reads CASSKGDRINYGYTF. The CDR3, as DNA: TGTGCCAGCAGTAAAGGGGACAGGATAAACTATGGCTACACCTTC.

The genes are TRBV12-5 and TRBJ1-5; D not certain. The CDR3 runs to 13 residues. The germline V gene has CDR1 LGHNT and CDR2 FRNRAP. V dropped 6 bases and J dropped 9 bases, with 15 bases sitting between them. For the CDR3, the DNA is TGTGCTAGTGGCCCACCAGGCCCATCGCCCCAGCATTTT. Translated, it gives CASGPPGPSPQHF.

This clone was recorded a few times. The chain has TRBV5-6 and TRBJ2-2; D perhaps matches TRBD2 (7 bases). V lost 2 bases, J lost 4 bases, and 12 bases lay in between. The length of the CDR3 is 15 residues. In germline, CDR1 is SGHDT, CDR2 YYEEEE. CDR3 residues: CASSFRGAATGELFF. In nucleotides, the CDR3 is TGTGCCAGCAGCTTTCGGGGGGCTGCCACCGGGGAGCTGTTTTTT.

J is TRBJ1-4 and V is TRBV2; 7 bases are a match to TRBD1. The CDR3 runs 13 residues. CDR1 is SNHLY, CDR2 FYNNEI, per germline. J was trimmed by 5 bases and V by 7 bases; bases with no gene match: 4. CDR3 DNA: TGTGCCAGCAAGGCAGGGGGGAATGAAAAACTGTTTTTT. Its protein product is CASKAGGNEKLFF.

This chain joins TRBV6-5 and TRBJ1-1, with TRBD1 identical over 7 bases. V lost 7 bases and J lost 4; bases outside the gene matches: 6. Germline lookup yields CDR1 MNHEY and CDR2 SVGAGI. CDR3 size: 13 residues. The CDR3 region has the DNA TGTGCCAGCACGAACGCAGGGGGCACTGAAGCTTTCTTT. This translates into CASTNAGGTEAFF.

The chain carries TRBV5-1 and TRBJ2-7, with 10 bases aligning to TRBD2. This CDR3 is 16 amino acids long. The ends lost 4 bases at V and 2 bases at J; junction bases unmatched: 9. Germline-derived CDR1 and CDR2 are SGHRS and YFSETQ. The CDR3 DNA reads TGCGCCAGCAGCCTGGATAGCGGGGGGACTCCCTACGAGCAGTACTTC. Encoded protein: CASSLDSGGTPYEQYF.

CDR3 sequence: CASSTSGEHGYTF. For the CDR3, the DNA is TGTGCCAGCTCTACCTCGGGGGAACATGGCTACACCTTC. V and J are TRBV18 and TRBJ1-2; weak D call: TRBD1 (5 bases). V dropped 6 bases and J dropped 6 bases, with 14 bases sitting between them. The length of the CDR3 is 13 residues. CDR1 is KGHSH, CDR2 LQKENI, per germline.

The chain recombines TRBV27 with TRBJ2-3; D ambiguous. The germline V gene has CDR1 MNHEY and CDR2 SMNVEV (reference sequence). V was clipped by 3 bases and J by 0 bases, with 13 bases between them. CDR3 length equals 16 residues. CDR3 in amino acids: CASSFFDTLSTDTQYF. The DNA for the CDR3 is TGTGCCAGCAGTTTTTTCGACACCTTGAGCACAGATACGCAGTATTTT.

The V call is TRBV4-2, the J call TRBJ1-6; 7 bases line up with TRBD1. The CDR3 is 18 residues long. Germline V CDR1 and CDR2: LGHNA, YNFKEQ. V shed 0 bases and J 1 base; nucleotides not matched to a gene: 6. The CDR3 reads CASSQDPRDRSYNSPLHF. As DNA, the CDR3 is TGTGCCAGCAGCCAAGATCCCCGGGACAGATCCTATAATTCACCCCTCCACTTT.